Following are 25 T cell receptor beta chains from one sample sequenced in a study of blood T cell repertoires in COVID-19. This table comes from immunoSEQ multiplex PCR, and its TCRdb copy is limited to in-frame clones, with some not included. The sample holds 200,000 to 250,000 clones; around 87% are singletons and the top ten take roughly a tenth. Sequencing was performed on peripheral blood. Receptors were obtained from a woman aged 45-65 years with COVID-19, enrolled during active disease.

V usage is TRBV2 and J usage is TRBJ1-5; 7 bases match TRBD1. The junction had 11 bases not matched to a gene; V was cut back by 3 bases and J by 6 bases. This CDR3 contains 16 residues. CDR1 and CDR2 (germline): SNHLY, FYNNEI. The CDR3 bases are TGTGCCAGCAGTGACAGGCGAACAGGGGTTGTTCAGCCCCAGCATTTT. This translates into CASSDRRTGVVQPQHF.

This chain uses TRBV4-1 with TRBJ2-3, with 9 bases fitting TRBD2. The germline V gene has CDR1 MGHRA and CDR2 YSYEKL. V shed 4 bases, J shed 3 bases, and the junction held 5 bases outside the gene matches. This CDR3 region has 15 residues. The CDR3 sequence is CASSLVAGATDTQYF. The CDR3 region has the DNA TGCGCCAGCAGCCTCGTAGCGGGGGCGACAGATACGCAGTATTTT.

V is TRBV6-6 and J is TRBJ1-1; tentative D call: TRBD1 (6 bases). There are 14 residues in the CDR3. With 6 bases removed from V and 2 bases from J, the gap between germline ends came to 13 bases. In germline, CDR1 is MNHNY, CDR2 SVGAGI (reference sequence). The CDR3 sequence is CASSVDSLNTEAFF. Written as DNA, the CDR3 is TGTGCCAGCAGCGTGGACAGTTTAAACACTGAAGCTTTCTTT.

The rearrangement joins TRBV5-1 to TRBJ1-4; 9 bases are shared with TRBD1. The CDR3 loop spans 14 amino acids. With V trimmed by 7 bases and J by 8 bases, 9 bases remained unmatched. Germline assignment: CDR1 SGHRS and CDR2 YFSETQ. The CDR3 sequence is CASGPGQGREKLFF. The CDR3, as DNA: TGCGCCAGCGGTCCGGGACAGGGTAGGGAAAAACTGTTTTTT.

The rearrangement uses TRBV28 and TRBJ2-1; 9 bases are a match to TRBD2. The CDR3 sequence is 15 residues long. Germline V gives CDR1 MDHEN, CDR2 SYDVKM. V trimming: 1 base; J trimming: 10 bases; junction bases outside the gene matches: 8. The CDR3 reads CASSLLRGGPREQFF. Here the CDR3 DNA reads TGTGCCAGCAGTTTATTGCGGGGGGGGCCGCGGGAGCAGTTCTTC.

The rearrangement joins TRBV15 to TRBJ1-1; D might be TRBD1 (5 bases). CDR3 length: 12 residues. Germline loops: CDR1 LNHNV, CDR2 YYDKDF (reference sequence). The V end was cut by 8 bases, the J end by 10 bases, with 17 bases between. CDR3 sequence reads: CATRDSLEGAFF. The DNA for the CDR3 is TGTGCCACCCGGGACTCCCTCGAAGGAGCTTTCTTT.

This chain links TRBV6-5 with TRBJ1-2; 7 positions agree with TRBD1. Trimming removed 2 bases from V and 8 bases from J; junction bases left unmatched: 5. This CDR3 region has 13 residues. Looked up from germline, CDR1 is MNHEY and CDR2 is SVGAGI. In nucleotides, the CDR3 is TGTGCCAGCAGTTACGAGGGGGCTTTGGGCTACACCTTC. This codes for CASSYEGALGYTF.

In this sample, this clone turned up a few times. The rearrangement joins TRBV7-9 to TRBJ1-2; D is undetermined. The ends were cut back, 3 bases at V and 2 bases at J, with 13 bases in the middle. Germline V gene sequence: CDR1 SEHNR, CDR2 FQNEAQ (reference sequence). This CDR3 region has 15 residues. The CDR3 reads CASSFIPLDNYGYTF. The CDR3 nucleotides read TGTGCCAGCAGCTTCATCCCCCTAGACAACTATGGCTACACCTTC.

V and J are TRBV11-2 and TRBJ2-1; 7 bases align to TRBD2. Looked up from germline, CDR1 is SGHAT and CDR2 is FQNNGV. The junction had 7 bases not matched to a gene; V was cut back by 2 bases and J by 3 bases. The CDR3 loop spans 16 amino acids. CDR3 in amino acids: CASSLRRAGVYNEQFF. The CDR3 DNA is TGTGCCAGCAGCTTACGGAGGGCGGGGGTCTACAATGAGCAGTTCTTC.

The chain couples TRBV7-3 to TRBJ2-1; 10 bases agree with TRBD2. The V segment lost 6 bases and the J segment 2 bases; nucleotides outside the gene matches: 7. Germline V CDR1 and CDR2: SGHTA, FQGTGA. The CDR3 runs 16 residues. The CDR3 here is CASSYKAGGPYNEQFF. CDR3 DNA: TGTGCCAGCAGTTATAAAGCGGGGGGGCCCTACAATGAGCAGTTCTTC.

The table lists this clone with a count of one. As DNA, the CDR3 is TGTGCCAGCAGCGAAGACAGGGGCTATGGCTACACCTTC. Residues: CASSEDRGYGYTF. The chain couples TRBV9 to TRBJ1-2; 8 bases map to TRBD1. This CDR3 has 13 residues. In germline, CDR1 is SGDLS, CDR2 YYNGEE. The V segment lost 3 bases and the J segment 4 bases; nucleotides outside the gene matches: 2.

This chain uses TRBV14 with TRBJ1-2, with D possibly TRBD1 on 6 matching bases. Deletions cut 1 base from V and 5 bases from J, with 17 bases between. Germline CDR1 and CDR2: SGHDN and FVKESK. The CDR3 covers 16 residues. In DNA, the CDR3 is TGTGCCAGCAGCCAAGTGGGGGGGGCCTCGTCATATGGCTACACCTTC. As protein: CASSQVGGASSYGYTF. The whole variable domain, remainder taken from reference TRBV14 and TRBJ1-2, is EAGVTQFPSHSVIEKGQTVTLRCDPISGHDNLYWYRRVMGKEIKFLLHFVKESKQDESGMPNNRFLAERTGGTYSTLKVQPAELEDSGVYFCASSQVGGASSYGYTFGSGTRLTVV.

This chain links TRBV12-5 with TRBJ1-1; D gene uncertain. Trimming stripped 11 bases from V and 3 bases from J, with 16 bases between. The CDR3 contains 13 residues. The germline V gene encodes CDR1 LGHNT and CDR2 FRNRAP. The CDR3 DNA reads as TGTGCTTCTTCCGGGGTCTCGGACACTGAAGCTTTCTTT. It translates to CASSGVSDTEAFF.

About this clone itself: The junction shows a germline mismatch at one end, possibly a read error. The chain couples TRBV7-2 to TRBJ1-1, with a possible D match to TRBD1 (5 bases). Per germline, CDR1 SGHTA and CDR2 FQGNSA. This CDR3 is 15 amino acids long. CDR3 region: CASSFSGGLNTEAFF. For the CDR3, the DNA is TGTGCCAGCAGCTTTTCCGGGGGTTTGAATACTGAAGCTTTCTTT. The full variable domain, completed using reference TRBV7-2 and TRBJ1-1, is GAGVSQSPSNKVTEKGKDVELRCDPISGHTALYWYRQSLGQGLEFLIYFQGNSAPDKSGLPSDRFSAERTGGSVSTLTIQRTQQEDSAVYLCASSFSGGLNTEAFFGQGTRLTVV.

The chain combines TRBV2 with TRBJ1-1, with 12 bases lining up with TRBD1. J lost 3 bases, V lost 10 bases, and 12 bases had no gene match. The CDR3 is made up of 16 amino acids. Germline loops: CDR1 SNHLY, CDR2 FYNNEI. For the CDR3, the DNA is TGTGCCACCGAGGGGACAGGGGGCTTTGAGGACACTGAAGCTTTCTTT. It specifies CATEGTGGFEDTEAFF.

Only one count was recorded for this clone. The V call is TRBV7-9, the J call TRBJ1-5, with 7 bases fitting TRBD1. The CDR3 totals 15 residues. The germline V gene has CDR1 SEHNR and CDR2 FQNEAQ (reference sequence). Losses at the gene ends were 1 base for V and 8 bases for J; bases not matched to a gene: 8. The CDR3 nucleotides read TGTGCCAGCAGCTTAGTAGGGGGCCCTAGGGAGCCCCAGCATTTT. It codes for CASSLVGGPREPQHF.

The CDR3 sequence is CASSFGDSGNTIYF. For the CDR3, the DNA is TGTGCCAGCAGCTTTGGAGACTCTGGAAACACCATATATTTT. The chain is built from TRBV11-3 and TRBJ1-3, with unresolved D. Germline loops: CDR1 SGHNT, CDR2 YENEEA. The CDR3 spans 14 residues. The V end lost 3 bases, the J end lost 0 bases, and 6 bases lay between the germline ends.

The chain recombines TRBV12-5 with TRBJ2-7; TRBD1 aligns across 8 bases. J gave up 2 bases and V 4 bases, and 4 bases lay outside the gene matches. The CDR3 runs 14 residues. The germline CDR1 and CDR2 sequences are LGHNT and FRNRAP. The CDR3, as DNA: TGTGCTAGTGGTTCCGGGACAGGACCCTACGAGCAGTACTTC. Its protein product is CASGSGTGPYEQYF.

This clone appeared once. The rearrangement links TRBV5-3 to TRBJ1-2, with D maybe TRBD1 (5 bases). TRBV5-3 is an open reading frame, and its role is uncertain. This CDR3 comprises 13 residues. V lost 0 bases and J 8 bases, leaving 11 bases between the germline ends. CDR3 DNA sequence: TGTGCCAGAAGCTTGGGCAGGGTAGAGGGCTACACCTTC. Its protein product is CARSLGRVEGYTF.

This clone was observed a few times. The V gene is TRBV10-3, the J gene TRBJ1-1; D call uncertain. Germline V gene sequence: CDR1 ENHRY, CDR2 SYGVKD. The CDR3 spans 13 residues. V was pared by 6 bases and J by 4 bases, with 12 bases between. The CDR3 bases are TGTGCCATCAGCGGGATTCTGGGCACTGAAGCTTTCTTT. Its translation: CAISGILGTEAFF.

The CDR3 loop reads CASSPSGGAYNEQFF. CDR3 bases: TGTGCCAGCTCACCCAGCGGGGGGGCCTACAATGAGCAGTTCTTC. V gene TRBV18 combines with J gene TRBJ2-1; 10 nucleotides line up with TRBD2. J lost 2 bases, V lost 3 bases, and 1 base had no gene match. The CDR3 covers 15 residues. The germline V gene encodes CDR1 KGHSH and CDR2 LQKENI.

This clone turned up a few times. J is TRBJ1-1 and V is TRBV29-1; the D is unclear. V gave up 4 bases and J gave up 4 bases, with 7 bases separating them. The CDR3 runs to 11 residues. Germline V gene sequence: CDR1 SQVTM, CDR2 ANQGSEA. In nucleotides, the CDR3 is TGCAGCGTTGTTTTCGTCACTGAAGCTTTCTTT. It encodes CSVVFVTEAFF.

The count of this clone is one. This sequence joins TRBV27 and TRBJ2-2; 10 nucleotides match TRBD2. The length of the CDR3 is 18 residues. With V trimmed by 4 bases and J by 0 bases, 8 bases remained unmatched. CDR1 is MNHEY and CDR2 is SMNVEV in the germline V gene (reference sequence). In nucleotides, the CDR3 is TGTGCCAGCAGTTATTTTCTAGCGGGGGCCACGAACACCGGGGAGCTGTTTTTT. Its protein is CASSYFLAGATNTGELFF.

CDR3 residues: CASSLTTPTSGYTGELFF. CDR3 nucleotides: TGTGCCAGCAGCCTAACGACACCAACTAGCGGGTACACCGGGGAGCTGTTTTTT. The chain uses TRBV11-2 and TRBJ2-2; 9 bases map to TRBD2. The CDR3 is 18 residues long. Germline CDR1 and CDR2: SGHAT and FQNNGV. J gave up 3 bases and V 5 bases, and 13 bases lay outside the gene matches.

This chain links TRBV7-9 with TRBJ2-3; TRBD1 matches at 8 bases. V lost 4 bases, J lost 2 bases, and 8 bases stayed unmatched. There are 16 residues in the CDR3. CDR1 is SEHNR, CDR2 FQNEAQ, per germline (reference sequence). CDR3 loop: CASSSHRDRFTDTQYF. The CDR3 nucleotides are TGTGCCAGCAGCTCCCACCGGGACAGGTTCACAGATACGCAGTATTTT. Full variable domain (outside the CDR3, taken from reference TRBV7-9 and TRBJ2-3): DTGVSQNPRHKITKRGQNVTFRCDPISEHNRLYWYRQTLGQGPEFLTYFQNEAQLEKSRLLSDRFSAERPKGSFSTLEIQRTEQGDSAMYLCASSSHRDRFTDTQYFGPGTRLTVL.